Following are 20 T cell receptor beta chains from one sample sequenced in a study of cytomegalovirus exposure and HLA in healthy donors. 60 Vbeta and 13 Jbeta primers were used in PCR. Sequencing used immunoSEQ multiplex PCR; TCRdb keeps in-frame clones, though not all of them. The sample contains 170,000 or so clones, 75% to 85% of which appear only once. The sample comprised PBMCs. Receptors originate from a woman in her twenties or thirties in good health and CMV-seronegative.

The chain uses TRBV7-9 and TRBJ2-1; possibly TRBD1 for D (6 bases). Trimming removed 5 bases from V and 4 bases from J, with 15 bases in between. The CDR3 consists of 15 residues. The germline gives CDR1 SEHNR, CDR2 FQNEAQ (reference sequence). The CDR3 nucleotides are TGTGCCAGCAGCCACTCCGGGACACCGTACAATGAGCAGTTCTTC. As protein: CASSHSGTPYNEQFF.

The chain joins TRBV2 to TRBJ2-7, with TRBD2 as a possible D gene (6 bases). CDR3 length: 15 amino acids. The V end was cut by 3 bases, the J end by 2 bases, with 14 bases between. Germline V gene data show CDR1 as SNHLY and CDR2 as FYNNEI. CDR3 nucleotide sequence: TGTGCCAGCAGTGATACGGGAGTCACCCCCTACGAGCAGTACTTC. Translating it yields CASSDTGVTPYEQYF.

The chain combines TRBV19 with TRBJ2-7; the match to TRBD1 covers 7 bases. CDR3 length: 14 amino acids. Trimming removed 1 base from V and 6 bases from J; junction bases left unmatched: 6. CDR1 and CDR2 (germline): LNHDA, SQIVND (reference sequence). The CDR3: CASSIVVGGGEQYF. The CDR3 bases are TGTGCCAGTAGTATAGTAGTAGGGGGCGGCGAGCAGTACTTC.

The rearrangement joins TRBV9 to TRBJ2-1, with D maybe TRBD1 (6 bases). This CDR3 has 15 amino acids. Trimming cost V 2 bases and J 0 bases, with 9 bases left between them. The V gene's germline CDR1 is SGDLS and CDR2 YYNGEE. CDR3 DNA: TGTGCCAGCAGCGTGGGGGCCAGCTCCTACAATGAGCAGTTCTTC. Its translation is CASSVGASSYNEQFF.

The sample holds a few counts of this clone. This sequence joins TRBV5-5 and TRBJ1-1, with D tentatively TRBD1 (6 bases). The length of the CDR3 is 16 residues. CDR1 is SGHKS and CDR2 is YYEKEE in the germline V gene (reference sequence). Trimming removed 0 bases at V and 0 bases at J, with 12 bases between. The CDR3 protein is CASSLDRGHMNTEAFF. In DNA form, the CDR3 reads TGTGCCAGCAGCTTGGATCGGGGACACATGAACACTGAAGCTTTCTTT.

The chain recombines TRBV7-2 with TRBJ2-5, with 10 bases identical to TRBD2. Matching the DNA end better, TRBJ2-7 makes the J call doubtful. Germline lookup yields CDR1 SGHTA and CDR2 FQGNSA. CDR3 length equals 15 residues. Here the CDR3 reads CASSSGLAVSYEQYF. The CDR3 bases are TGTGCCAGCAGCTCCGGACTAGCGGTCTCCTACGAGCAGTACTTC.

The chain is built from TRBV6-5 and TRBJ2-7, with 9 bases matching TRBD1. With V trimmed by 6 bases and J by 2 bases, 8 bases remained unmatched. CDR1 MNHEY and CDR2 SVGAGI come from the germline V gene. This CDR3 comprises 15 residues. CDR3 residues: CASRGTGTGPYEQYF. CDR3 coding DNA: TGTGCCAGCAGGGGGACCGGGACAGGGCCCTACGAGCAGTACTTC.

The genes are TRBV7-9 and TRBJ1-2; 10 nucleotides line up with TRBD1. The V gene's germline CDR1 is SEHNR and CDR2 FQNEAQ (reference sequence). V shed 5 bases, J shed 8 bases, and the junction held 8 bases outside the gene matches. The length of the CDR3 is 14 residues. The CDR3 DNA sequence: TGTGCCAGCAGCCGCGGGACAGGGGCTGACGGCTACACCTTC. Translating it yields CASSRGTGADGYTF.

This rearrangement joins TRBV25-1 to TRBJ2-5, with TRBD1 identical over 7 bases. Germline V gene lookup returns CDR1 MGHDK and CDR2 SYGVNS. V dropped 4 bases and J dropped 4; count of bases not matched to a gene: 15. CDR3 length: 17 amino acids. The CDR3 sequence is CASSGTATGFGSETQYF. CDR3 nucleotide sequence: TGTGCCAGCAGTGGAACAGCGACAGGGTTCGGGTCAGAGACCCAGTACTTC.

J is TRBJ1-2 and V is TRBV9, with 8 bases fitting TRBD1. There are 14 residues in the CDR3. Germline CDR1 is SGDLS and CDR2 is YYNGEE. V shed 0 bases and J 4 bases; nucleotides not matched to a gene: 2. CDR3 sequence: CASSVEGTGYGYTF. The CDR3 DNA is TGTGCCAGCAGCGTAGAGGGGACAGGCTATGGCTACACCTTC.

CDR3 DNA: TGTGCCAGCAGCTTATTAAGCAGGCCCTTTCGGGAAAAACTGTTTTTT. Its translation is CASSLLSRPFREKLFF. The rearrangement links TRBV7-8 to TRBJ1-4, with D hard to call. The germline V and J ends were trimmed by 2 bases and 8 bases, with 18 bases remaining between them. CDR3 length equals 16 residues. CDR1 is SGHVS, CDR2 FQNEAQ, per germline.

The chain employs TRBV11-2 and TRBJ2-3, with D perhaps matching TRBD2 (5 bases). Germline CDR1 SGHAT, CDR2 FQNNGV. Trimming cost V 5 bases and J 6 bases, with 21 bases left between them. This CDR3 is 16 amino acids long. In nucleotides, the CDR3 is TGTGCCAGCAGCATACGACGGAGGTCGTGGCTTGATACGCAGTATTTT. This sequence encodes CASSIRRRSWLDTQYF.

The chain carries TRBV6-6 and TRBJ2-7, with TRBD1 as a possible D gene (5 bases). The CDR3 covers 16 residues. Germline V gene data show CDR1 as MNHNY and CDR2 as SVGAGI (reference sequence). Trimming took 0 bases from V and 0 from J, leaving 12 bases between them. CDR3 bases: TGTGCCAGCAGTTACTCGGGGCAGGGTCACTCCTACGAGCAGTACTTC. It encodes CASSYSGQGHSYEQYF.

Details on this clone: Different DNA sequences within this sample yield the same CDR3. The V gene is TRBV7-9, the J gene TRBJ1-5, with D possibly matching TRBD1 (5 bases). Germline CDR1 SEHNR, CDR2 FQNEAQ (reference sequence). V shed 5 bases and J shed 1 base, with 9 bases lying between them. The CDR3 length is 14 residues. CDR3 DNA sequence: TGTGCCAGCAGCGGTGGGGGGAGCAATCAGCCCCAGCATTTT. It translates to CASSGGGSNQPQHF. The variable domain in full, with the rest retrieved from reference TRBV7-9 and TRBJ1-5, is DTGVSQNPRHKITKRGQNVTFRCDPISEHNRLYWYRQTLGQGPEFLTYFQNEAQLEKSRLLSDRFSAERPKGSFSTLEIQRTEQGDSAMYLCASSGGGSNQPQHFGDGTRLSIL.

This clone was seen once. The rearrangement joins TRBV6-5 to TRBJ1-5; 7 nucleotides match TRBD1. Losses at the gene ends were 4 bases for V and 5 bases for J; bases not matched to a gene: 8. There are 15 residues in the CDR3. Germline CDR1 MNHEY, CDR2 SVGAGI. The CDR3 DNA reads as TGTGCCAGCAGTTTCTTAAACAGGGGAGATCAGCCCCAGCATTTT. Translation gives CASSFLNRGDQPQHF.

The chain has TRBV5-4 and TRBJ2-1; 15 bases align to TRBD2. This CDR3 region has 17 residues. Trimming cost V 1 base and J 9 bases; bases outside gene matches: 8. CDR1 is SGHNT and CDR2 is YYREEE in the germline V gene (reference sequence). The CDR3 DNA sequence: TGTGCCAGCAGCTTGTTGGGACTAGCGGGGGGAGGAGGTGAGCAGTTCTTC. Amino acids: CASSLLGLAGGGGEQFF.

This clone was seen only once. The chain recombines TRBV10-3 with TRBJ2-7, with 10 bases that match TRBD2. CDR3 size: 15 residues. CDR1 is ENHRY, CDR2 SYGVKD, per germline. J gave up 2 bases and V 11 bases, and 12 bases lay outside the gene matches. The CDR3 bases are TGTGCCGTCACTAGCGGGAACCGGTCCGCCTACGAGCAGTACTTC. This codes for CAVTSGNRSAYEQYF.

CDR3 bases: TGCAGCGTTGAGGGTTCCCCGGGACTAGCGGGAGGAATGGCCAAAAACATTCAGTACTTC. It codes for CSVEGSPGLAGGMAKNIQYF. The chain combines TRBV29-1 with TRBJ2-4; 15 bases align to TRBD2. V was clipped by 3 bases and J by 1 base; unmatched bases: 13. The CDR3 has 20 amino acids. Germline values: CDR1 SQVTM, CDR2 ANQGSEA.

The rearrangement links TRBV7-3 to TRBJ2-5; no definite D call. The V end was cut by 3 bases, the J end by 0 bases, with 11 bases between. In germline, CDR1 is SGHTA, CDR2 FQGTGA. The CDR3 contains 15 residues. Here the CDR3 reads CASSLSAGYQETQYF. DNA of the CDR3: TGTGCCAGCAGCTTGAGTGCAGGTTACCAAGAGACCCAGTACTTC.

The gene calls are TRBV4-2 and TRBJ2-1, with TRBD2 as a possible D gene (5 bases). Looked up from germline, CDR1 is LGHNA and CDR2 is YNFKEQ. V was trimmed by 0 bases and J by 3 bases, leaving 9 bases between them. The CDR3 sequence is 15 residues long. Here the CDR3 reads CASSQDWGVYNEQFF. CDR3 sequence (DNA): TGTGCCAGCAGCCAAGATTGGGGAGTCTACAATGAGCAGTTCTTC.